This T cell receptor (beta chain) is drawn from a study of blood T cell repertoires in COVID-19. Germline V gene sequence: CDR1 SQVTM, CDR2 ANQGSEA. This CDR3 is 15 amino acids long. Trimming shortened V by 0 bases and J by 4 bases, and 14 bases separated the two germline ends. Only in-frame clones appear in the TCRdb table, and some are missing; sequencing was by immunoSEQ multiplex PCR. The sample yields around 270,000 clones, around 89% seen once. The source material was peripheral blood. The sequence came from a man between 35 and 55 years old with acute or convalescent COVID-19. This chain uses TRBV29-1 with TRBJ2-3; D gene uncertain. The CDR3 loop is CSVEDLMEPSDTQYF. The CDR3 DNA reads TGCAGCGTTGAAGATCTTATGGAGCCCTCAGATACGCAGTATTTT.